Below are 11 T cell receptor beta chains sequenced from a single sample in a study of cytotoxic CD8 clonotypes in ibrutinib-treated CLL. Clones were read by immunoSEQ multiplex PCR, and TCRdb kept only the in-frame ones, dropping some. The sample records approximately 160,000 clones, 88% being singletons. Sequences were derived from PBMCs, sampled at disease progression, from a patient treated with ibrutinib. Receptors originate from a human donor with chronic lymphocytic leukemia.

The J gene is TRBJ1-5, the V gene TRBV30; perhaps TRBD1 as D (6 bases). The CDR3 covers 14 residues. Germline V lookup: CDR1 GTSNPN, CDR2 SVGIG (reference sequence). V was clipped by 2 bases and J by 0 bases, with 8 bases between them. CDR3 in amino acids: CAWSTGTSNQPQHF. CDR3 coding DNA: TGTGCCTGGAGTACAGGGACTAGCAATCAGCCCCAGCATTTT.

This rearrangement joins TRBV7-9 to TRBJ1-1; the D is unclear. The CDR3 runs 12 residues. Germline V gene lookup returns CDR1 SEHNR and CDR2 FQNEAQ (reference sequence). The V end lost 6 bases, the J end lost 3 bases, and 8 bases lay between the germline ends. CDR3 coding DNA: TGTGCCAGCAGACTCTTGGACACTGAAGCTTTCTTT. It specifies CASRLLDTEAFF.

The gene calls are TRBV2 and TRBJ2-7, with D unresolved. Germline assignment: CDR1 SNHLY and CDR2 FYNNEI. The CDR3 is 14 residues long. Deletions cut 5 bases from V and 2 bases from J, with 13 bases between. This CDR3 reads CASSLYGTTYEQYF. The CDR3 DNA reads TGTGCCAGCAGTTTATATGGTACTACCTACGAGCAGTACTTC.

The chain joins TRBV4-1 to TRBJ2-1; weak D call: TRBD1 (5 bases). The V gene's germline CDR1 is MGHRA and CDR2 YSYEKL. This CDR3 contains 16 residues. Between the trimmed V and J ends, which lost 0 bases and 2 bases, there was a span of 11 bases. The CDR3 sequence is CASSQDKTVAYNEQFF. CDR3 DNA sequence: TGCGCCAGCAGCCAAGATAAGACAGTAGCCTACAATGAGCAGTTCTTC.

This chain connects TRBV6-1 to TRBJ2-1, with 11 bases aligning to TRBD2. Germline CDR1 and CDR2: MNHNS and SASEGT. V lost 10 bases to trimming and J lost 9 bases; unmatched junction nucleotides: 11. CDR3 length equals 14 residues. CDR3 nucleotides: TGTGCCACCCTTGTTAGCGGGAGGGCGGGTGAGCAGTTCTTC. This translates into CATLVSGRAGEQFF.

The rearrangement uses TRBV7-3 and TRBJ2-7, with TRBD1 identical over 8 bases. CDR3 length: 16 residues. Germline V gene data show CDR1 as SGHTA and CDR2 as FQGTGA. J was trimmed by 5 bases and V by 3 bases; bases with no gene match: 12. The CDR3 nucleotides are TGTGCCAGCAGCTTCACCTTCGGACAGGGAATCAACGAGCAGTACTTC. Residues: CASSFTFGQGINEQYF.

This clone was found a few times. The gene calls are TRBV29-1 and TRBJ2-6; 7 bases map to TRBD1. This CDR3 has 17 amino acids. Trimming took 0 bases from V and 1 from J; bases not matched to a gene: 6. Germline lookup yields CDR1 SQVTM and CDR2 ANQGSEA. The CDR3 DNA reads TGCAGCGTTGAAGATCCAGGGGGTAATTCTGGGGCCAACGTCCTGACTTTC. It is translated as CSVEDPGGNSGANVLTF.

The chain couples TRBV7-9 to TRBJ2-5; D is tentatively TRBD1 or TRBD2 (5 bases each). CDR3 length: 15 residues. The ends were cut back, 4 bases at V and 3 bases at J, with 15 bases in the middle. Germline CDR1 and CDR2: SEHNR and FQNEAQ (reference sequence). For the CDR3, the DNA is TGTGCCAGCAGCTCAGATTCGGGACCTAAAGAGACCCAGTACTTC. Translating it yields CASSSDSGPKETQYF.

The V gene is TRBV7-9, the J gene TRBJ2-1, with 7 nucleotides matching TRBD2. With 4 bases clipped from V and 4 bases from J, the junction kept 4 bases outside the gene matches. This CDR3 is 14 amino acids long. CDR1 and CDR2 from the germline V gene are SEHNR and FQNEAQ (reference sequence). The CDR3 coding sequence is TGTGCCAGCAGCTCGGCGGGAGTATACAATGAGCAGTTCTTC. It encodes CASSSAGVYNEQFF.

This clone was seen a few times. This rearrangement joins TRBV27 to TRBJ1-6; the D is unclear. Per the germline V gene, CDR1 is MNHEY and CDR2 is SMNVEV (reference sequence). The CDR3 runs 13 residues. V was cut by 5 bases and J by 10 bases, with 12 bases left in between. CDR3 sequence reads: CASSGYSGSPLHF. The CDR3 nucleotides are TGTGCCAGCAGTGGGTATTCTGGGTCACCCCTCCACTTT.

The chain employs TRBV7-9 and TRBJ1-3; D is unresolved. Trimming shortened V by 1 base and J by 0 bases, and 7 bases separated the two germline ends. This CDR3 contains 15 residues. CDR1 and CDR2 (germline): SEHNR, FQNEAQ (reference sequence). CDR3 sequence (DNA): TGTGCCAGCAGCTTAGAAATCCGCTCTGGAAACACCATATATTTT. This gives the protein CASSLEIRSGNTIYF.